These 8 T cell receptor beta chains originate from one sample sequenced in a study of blood T cell repertoires in COVID-19. Repertoires were generated with immunoSEQ multiplex PCR, while TCRdb's copy carries only in-frame clones and drops some. This table holds over 85,000 clones, about 89% found once. The specimen sequenced was peripheral blood. These receptors were taken from a human donor with acute or convalescent COVID-19. The donor label of this sample is uncertain.

The rearrangement uses TRBV14 and TRBJ1-4, with 7 bases identical to TRBD1. Germline values: CDR1 SGHDN, CDR2 FVKESK. The CDR3 runs 16 residues. V was pared by 1 base and J by 6 bases, with 8 bases of the junction left unmatched. CDR3 sequence (DNA): TGTGCCAGCAGCCAAGGATGGGGACAGTTATATGAAAAACTGTTTTTT. Translating gives CASSQGWGQLYEKLFF.

The rearrangement uses TRBV3-1 (or the pseudogene TRBV3-2) and TRBJ1-6; maybe TRBD1 (6 bases). Trimming took off 3 bases at V and 7 bases at J, with 13 bases between the two ends. The CDR3 covers 15 residues. The germline V gene has CDR1 LGHDT and CDR2 YNNKEL (reference sequence). This chain's CDR3 is CASSHPGQSNSPLHF. Written as DNA, the CDR3 is TGTGCCAGCAGCCACCCCGGACAGAGCAATTCACCCCTCCACTTT.

The rearrangement joins TRBV10-3 to TRBJ2-5, with 9 bases aligning to TRBD2. Germline CDR1 ENHRY, CDR2 SYGVKD. V was clipped by 11 bases and J by 4 bases; unmatched bases: 11. The CDR3 sequence is 14 residues long. The CDR3 loop is CASRSGGGVETQYF. The CDR3 DNA reads as TGTGCCTCCCGTAGCGGGGGAGGGGTAGAGACCCAGTACTTC.

CDR3 protein: CASSKGQAQGRSGNTIYF. The CDR3 region has the DNA TGTGCCAGCAGCAAAGGACAAGCTCAGGGTCGCTCTGGAAACACCATATATTTT. V usage is TRBV21-1 and J usage is TRBJ1-3; no check of the table's D call, TRBD1, against the DNA was made. TRBV21-1 is a pseudogene. This CDR3 has 18 amino acids.

The rearrangement joins TRBV7-9 to TRBJ2-5; D not certain. The V gene lost 5 bases and the J gene lost 3 bases, with 4 bases spanning the gap. The germline CDR1 and CDR2 sequences are SEHNR and FQNEAQ (reference sequence). CDR3 length equals 11 residues. The CDR3 reads CASSQKETQYF. CDR3 nucleotides: TGTGCCAGCAGCCAAAAAGAGACCCAGTACTTC.

The chain joins TRBV7-9 to TRBJ1-5; the D gene is possibly TRBD1 (5 bases). The CDR3 has 16 residues. Germline CDR1 is SEHNR and CDR2 is FQNEAQ (reference sequence). Deletions cut 2 bases from V and 2 bases from J, with 13 bases between. The CDR3 region is CASSLMGGIGNQPQHF. Written as DNA, the CDR3 is TGTGCCAGCAGCTTAATGGGGGGGATCGGCAATCAGCCCCAGCATTTT. The variable domain in full, completed from reference TRBV7-9 and TRBJ1-5, reads DTGVSQNPRHKITKRGQNVTFRCDPISEHNRLYWYRQTLGQGPEFLTYFQNEAQLEKSRLLSDRFSAERPKGSFSTLEIQRTEQGDSAMYLCASSLMGGIGNQPQHFGDGTRLSIL.

The chain combines TRBV24-1 with TRBJ2-7; D not certain. With 3 bases removed from V and 7 bases from J, the gap between germline ends came to 9 bases. The CDR3 is 12 amino acids. Germline V lookup: CDR1 KGHDR, CDR2 SFDVKD. CDR3 amino acids: CATSDRVGEQYF. In nucleotides, the CDR3 is TGTGCCACCAGTGATCGGGTCGGAGAGCAGTACTTC.

V usage is TRBV7-3 and J usage is TRBJ2-1; D perhaps matches TRBD1 (7 bases). This CDR3 has 14 residues. V lost 6 bases and J lost 8, with 17 bases in between. Germline CDR1 SGHTA, CDR2 FQGTGA. This CDR3 is CASRAGGPNDEQFF. CDR3 nucleotides: TGTGCCAGCAGGGCAGGGGGGCCGAACGATGAGCAGTTCTTC.